The text below deals with one TCR beta chain. Sequencing was performed with immunoSEQ multiplex PCR; in TCRdb, only in-frame clones are kept and a portion is missing. The repertoire has over 85,000 clones, just under 90% of them found once; the top ten carry about 16%. The data derive from a study of blood T cell repertoires in COVID-19. The germline V gene encodes CDR1 MNHEY and CDR2 SMNVEV (reference sequence). CDR3 length: 16 residues. V lost 5 bases and J lost 6; bases outside the gene matches: 8. Sequencing input: peripheral blood. This sequence was found in a human donor in a cohort sampled during active COVID-19. The J gene is TRBJ2-5, the V gene TRBV27; 14 bases align to TRBD2. The CDR3 loop reads CASSRGTSGSIKTQYF. The CDR3, as DNA: TGTGCCAGCAGTCGAGGGACTAGCGGGAGCATTAAGACCCAGTACTTC.